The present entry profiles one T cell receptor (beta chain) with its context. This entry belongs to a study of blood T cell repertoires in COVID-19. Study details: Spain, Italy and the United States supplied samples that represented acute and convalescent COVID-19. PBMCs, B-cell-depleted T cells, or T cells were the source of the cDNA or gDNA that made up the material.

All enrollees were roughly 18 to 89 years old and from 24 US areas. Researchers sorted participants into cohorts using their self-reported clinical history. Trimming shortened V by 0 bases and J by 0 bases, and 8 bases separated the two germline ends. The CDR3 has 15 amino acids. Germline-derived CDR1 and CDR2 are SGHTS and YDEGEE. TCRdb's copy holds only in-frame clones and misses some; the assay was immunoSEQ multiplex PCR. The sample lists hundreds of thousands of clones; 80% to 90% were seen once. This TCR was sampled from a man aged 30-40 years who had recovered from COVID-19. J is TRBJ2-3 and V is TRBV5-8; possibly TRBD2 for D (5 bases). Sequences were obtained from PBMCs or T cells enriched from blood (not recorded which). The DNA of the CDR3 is TGTGCCAGCAGCTTGGTGGAGGATAGCACAGATACGCAGTATTTT. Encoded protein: CASSLVEDSTDTQYF.